One and the same sample provided the 7 T cell receptor beta chains below, sequenced in a study of blood T cell repertoires in COVID-19. TCRdb's copy holds only in-frame clones and misses some; the assay was immunoSEQ multiplex PCR. The sample yields 250,000 or so clones, approximately 90% seen once. Sample: PBMCs or T cells enriched from blood (not recorded which). These receptors were collected from a middle-aged man who had recovered from COVID-19.

The chain links TRBV27 to TRBJ2-2, with D tentatively TRBD2 (5 bases). This CDR3 comprises 14 residues. Germline values: CDR1 MNHEY, CDR2 SMNVEV (reference sequence). Trimming cost V 8 bases and J 1 base, with 11 bases left between them. CDR3 DNA: TGTGCCAGCCTTGAACTAGGGAACACCGGGGAGCTGTTTTTT. It encodes CASLELGNTGELFF.

This chain connects TRBV4-1 to TRBJ2-7, with TRBD2 as a possible D gene (5 bases). V was shortened by 0 bases and J by 6 bases, with 12 bases between the two germline ends. The germline gives CDR1 MGHRA, CDR2 YSYEKL. The CDR3 is made up of 14 amino acids. The CDR3 DNA is TGCGCCAGCAGCCAAGAAGGGAACGGGGTCGAGCAGTACTTC. It specifies CASSQEGNGVEQYF.

This chain connects TRBV9 to TRBJ2-1, with 14 bases aligning to TRBD2. Germline V gives CDR1 SGDLS, CDR2 YYNGEE. The CDR3 loop spans 15 amino acids. The J segment lost 9 bases and the V segment lost 3 bases, leaving 5 bases of the junction unmatched. The CDR3: CASSAGLAGVGEQFF. The CDR3 bases are TGTGCCAGCAGCGCGGGACTAGCGGGAGTGGGTGAGCAGTTCTTC.

The chain uses TRBV2 and TRBJ1-5; 9 bases match TRBD1. The CDR3 is 17 amino acids. After removal of 3 bases from V and 4 bases from J, the junction contained 10 bases not matched to a gene. Germline V gene data show CDR1 as SNHLY and CDR2 as FYNNEI. As DNA, the CDR3 is TGTGCCAGCAGTGAGGGACAGGGTATATTTCGGAATCAGCCCCAGCATTTT. Translating it yields CASSEGQGIFRNQPQHF.

The gene calls are TRBV12-3 or TRBV12-4 and TRBJ1-5; D is uncertain. V was shortened by 0 bases and J by 4 bases, with 4 bases between the two germline ends. The CDR3 totals 13 residues. Here the CDR3 DNA reads TGTGCCAGCAGTTTAGCTCAGAATCAGCCCCAGCATTTT. Translating it yields CASSLAQNQPQHF.

V usage is TRBV5-1 and J usage is TRBJ2-7; 9 bases align to TRBD1. With V trimmed by 4 bases and J by 2 bases, 7 bases remained unmatched. Per germline, CDR1 SGHRS and CDR2 YFSETQ. The CDR3 contains 15 residues. CDR3 DNA sequence: TGCGCCAGCAGCACAGCCAGACAGGGGGCCTACGAGCAGTACTTC. It yields the protein CASSTARQGAYEQYF.

CDR3 bases: TGTGCTAGTGGTTTGGTCAGGGCTGTCCTGAGAGATGAGCAGTTCTTC. Its protein product is CASGLVRAVLRDEQFF. The chain couples TRBV12-5 to TRBJ2-1; possible D gene TRBD1, 5 bases. The V and J ends lost 0 bases and 8 bases respectively, with 17 bases between them. In germline, CDR1 is LGHNT, CDR2 FRNRAP. This CDR3 spans 16 amino acids.